This entry features one T cell receptor (beta chain) sequence. CDR1 LNHDA and CDR2 SQIVND come from the germline V gene (reference sequence). The CDR3 is 15 amino acids. The V end lost 3 bases, the J end lost 7 bases, and 16 bases lay between the germline ends. TCRdb used MiXCR to reprocess the reads, holding one entry per CDR3 protein. The sample holds around 50,000 distinct CDR3 sequences, 7.3% seen once. The source of the sample is a study of patients with pleural tuberculosis. The clonotype originates from a human donor with pleural tuberculosis. The chain combines TRBV19 with TRBJ1-5, with D possibly matching TRBD1 (6 bases). Here the CDR3 reads CASSISRGGKQPQHF. The CDR3 DNA follows: TGTGCCAGTAGTATTTCCAGGGGAGGGAAGCAGCCCCAGCATTTT.